The rows below give T cell receptor beta chains drawn from one sample of a study of T cells after yellow fever vaccination. One entry per CDR3 protein results from TCRdb running MiXCR on the 5' RACE reads. The table includes some 220,000 distinct CDR3 sequences, approximately 3% detected once. This sample comprised CD4+ T cells sorted from PBMCs, obtained 10 days after the yellow fever booster vaccination. The receptors here all came from a man aged 18 to 29 who received the YFV17D yellow fever vaccine. Both conserved end residues are part of each CDR3. A D gene is named only where the DNA matches it firmly. Clone size is stated in some rows and not others, as once, few, many or a class when expanded.

D gene	clone size	V gene	J gene	CDR3 protein	CDR3 DNA
.	many	TRBV29-1	TRBJ1-2	CSAAYLYGYTF	TGCAGCGCCGCCTACCTCTATGGCTACACCTTC
.	.	TRBV5-1	TRBJ2-5	CASSLGGLRAQETQYF	TGCGCCAGCAGCTTGGGGGGTCTAAGGGCCCAAGAGACCCAGTACTTC
.	many	TRBV5-1	TRBJ2-1	CASSLLVNEQFF	TGCGCCAGCAGCTTGTTAGTCAATGAGCAGTTCTTC
.	many	TRBV5-4	TRBJ1-6	CASSLAWDSPLHF	TGTGCCAGCAGCTTGGCTTGGGATTCACCCCTCCACTTT
.	.	TRBV18	TRBJ1-2	CASSALEAYYGYTF	TGTGCCAGCTCAGCCCTGGAGGCCTACTATGGCTACACCTTC
.	few	TRBV24-1	TRBJ2-6	CAAAPAGANVLTF	TGTGCCGCCGCGCCAGCCGGGGCCAACGTCCTGACTTTC
TRBD1	few	TRBV6-5	TRBJ1-2	CASSYSRLRTGGYGYTF	TGTGCCAGCAGTTACTCGAGACTTCGGACAGGGGGATATGGCTACACCTTC
.	many	TRBV5-1	TRBJ2-6	CASSFPGSAGANVLTF	TGCGCCAGCAGCTTTCCAGGGAGCGCTGGGGCCAACGTCCTGACTTTC
.	few	TRBV5-5	TRBJ2-2	CASSLPGLIVDTGELFF	TGTGCCAGCAGCTTGCCGGGACTTATTGTTGACACCGGGGAGCTGTTTTTT
TRBD1	few	TRBV11-1	TRBJ2-4	CASSLEGAGNIQYF	TGTGCCAGCAGCTTAGAGGGGGCTGGTAACATTCAGTACTTC
.	many	TRBV5-1	TRBJ1-3	CASSFGSGNTIYF	TGCGCCAGCAGCTTTGGGTCTGGAAACACCATATATTTT
TRBD2	.	TRBV7-2	TRBJ2-2	CASSFWGTSGPPGGLFF	TGTGCCAGCAGCTTCTGGGGGACTAGCGGCCCTCCTGGGGGGCTGTTTTTT
TRBD1	many	TRBV10-3	TRBJ1-2	CAISTQGVHAF	TGTGCCATCAGTACACAGGGGGTCCACGCCTTC
TRBD1	many	TRBV5-6	TRBJ2-5	CASSLLGWFSSTGRGETQYF	TGTGCCAGCAGCTTGCTTGGCTGGTTCTCTTCGACAGGGCGTGGGGAGACCCAGTACTTC
.	.	TRBV5-1	TRBJ1-2	CASSLGDSGGGYTF	TGCGCCAGCAGCTTGGGAGACAGTGGTGGTGGCTACACCTTC
.	few	TRBV7-6	TRBJ1-2	CASSLEENYGYTF	TGTGCCAGCAGCTTAGAGGAAAACTATGGCTACACCTTC
TRBD2	few	TRBV19	TRBJ2-7	CASSAGGDRSYEQYF	TGTGCCAGTAGTGCGGGAGGGGACAGATCCTACGAGCAGTACTTC
TRBD2	.	TRBV7-2	TRBJ2-1	CASSRSGGAIFF	TGTGCCAGCAGTCGTAGCGGGGGGGCAATCTTCTTC
TRBD1	.	TRBV5-6	TRBJ1-2	CASSPGGHGYTF	TGTGCCAGCAGCCCAGGGGGCCATGGCTACACCTTC
.	.	TRBV11-2	TRBJ2-3	CASSLLRAGTDTQYF	TGTGCCAGCAGCTTACTTCGAGCGGGCACAGATACGCAGTATTTT
.	.	TRBV12-3/TRBV12-4	TRBJ1-2	CASSFNSRNYGYTF	TGTGCCAGCAGTTTCAACAGCCGCAACTATGGCTACACCTTC
TRBD1	many	TRBV20-1	TRBJ2-3	CSASLDRVFTDTQYF	TGCAGTGCTAGTTTGGACAGGGTTTTCACGGATACGCAGTATTTT
.	many	TRBV11-3	TRBJ1-1	CASSLGSNTEAFF	TGTGCCAGCAGCTTAGGGTCGAACACTGAAGCTTTCTTT
.	many	TRBV2	TRBJ1-1	CASSERMNTEAFF	TGTGCCAGCAGTGAACGCATGAACACTGAAGCTTTCTTT
.	many	TRBV5-1	TRBJ2-1	CASSLRGVGGVGYNEQFF	TGCGCCAGCAGCTTGCGGGGAGTAGGAGGGGTGGGATACAATGAGCAGTTCTTC
.	many	TRBV3-1	TRBJ1-1	CASSHVGSRMNTEAFF	TGTGCCAGCAGCCATGTGGGGTCGAGGATGAACACTGAAGCTTTCTTT
.	.	TRBV10-3	TRBJ1-1	CAIRPGRPNTEAFF	TGTGCCATCAGACCAGGCCGGCCGAACACTGAAGCTTTCTTT
.	few	TRBV19	TRBJ2-2	CASRISIQTGELFF	TGTGCCAGTAGGATCTCCATCCAAACCGGGGAGCTGTTTTTT
.	.	TRBV7-2	TRBJ1-4	CASSSPLGGAREKLFF	TGTGCCAGCAGCTCCCCTTTGGGGGGGGCCCGCGAAAAACTGTTTTTT
TRBD1	.	TRBV5-1	TRBJ1-6	CASTTSDRASSYNSPLHF	TGCGCCAGCACCACTTCGGACAGGGCGAGCTCCTATAATTCACCCCTCCACTTT
.	.	TRBV27	TRBJ2-2	CASSLSRARLDTGELFF	TGTGCCAGCAGTTTATCGAGGGCGAGACTGGACACCGGGGAGCTGTTTTTT
TRBD2	many	TRBV7-2	TRBJ2-3	CASSLSGGDWTDTQYF	TGTGCCAGCAGCTTATCGGGGGGGGACTGGACAGATACGCAGTATTTT
.	few	TRBV30	TRBJ2-6	CAWSTEPGANVLTF	TGTGCCTGGAGTACCGAACCCGGGGCCAACGTCCTGACTTTC
.	many	TRBV7-9	TRBJ2-7	CASSLEFVSYEQYF	TGTGCCAGCAGCTTGGAGTTCGTATCCTACGAGCAGTACTTC
.	few	TRBV4-1	TRBJ1-4	CASSQATSRKNEKLFF	TGCGCCAGCAGCCAAGCCACATCGAGAAAAAATGAAAAACTGTTTTTT
TRBD2	.	TRBV5-1	TRBJ2-5	CASSLAGTSGAETQYF	TGCGCCAGCAGCTTGGCAGGGACTAGCGGGGCAGAGACCCAGTACTTC
.	many	TRBV4-3	TRBJ2-1	CARYPIRTTRDNEQFF	TGCGCCAGATACCCGATACGGACTACCCGGGACAATGAGCAGTTCTTC